This T cell receptor (beta chain) was documented in a study of T cell changes during pregnancy in multiple sclerosis. Germline V gene sequence: CDR1 SGHNT, CDR2 YENEEA. This CDR3 region has 15 residues. Trimming took 8 bases from V and 5 from J; bases not matched to a gene: 10. Sequenced by immunoSEQ multiplex PCR; TCRdb stores in-frame clones only, minus some. The table has 55,000 to 85,000 clones, just over 90% seen once; the top ten hold roughly 1.2%. Here the sequenced sample was peripheral blood, taken in the third trimester of pregnancy. This receptor was identified in a female donor with multiple sclerosis, enrolled in a pregnancy study. The chain employs TRBV11-3 and TRBJ2-7; 12 bases line up with TRBD1. CDR3 sequence (DNA): TGTGCCAGCTCACTTGAGGGACAGGGGGCCAACGAGCAGTACTTC. Translation: CASSLEGQGANEQYF.